This T cell receptor beta chain was documented in a study of blood T cell repertoires in COVID-19. Looking at the study overall: PBMCs, B-cell-depleted T cells, or T cells were the source of the cDNA or gDNA that made up the material.

This CDR3 is 18 amino acids long. The ends lost 3 bases at V and 8 bases at J; junction bases unmatched: 18. Per germline, CDR1 SNHLY and CDR2 FYNNEI. In the study's own analysis: Nucleated cell number was recorded as an estimate derived from reference gene primer amplification. Repertoires were generated with immunoSEQ multiplex PCR, while TCRdb's copy carries only in-frame clones and drops some. V, J and clone size derive from that table, while D and trimming were established from the DNA sequence. The repertoire consists of around 130,000 clones, with around four fifths occurring once and the leading ten covering roughly a fifth.

What was sequenced was peripheral blood. The rearrangement links TRBV2 to TRBJ1-2; 10 bases map to TRBD1. This sequence originates from a man older than 75 with acute or convalescent COVID-19. The CDR3 spells CASSDYIRIDRGRGGYTF. The CDR3 DNA sequence: TGTGCCAGCAGTGATTATATCAGAATAGACAGGGGGCGCGGAGGCTACACCTTC.